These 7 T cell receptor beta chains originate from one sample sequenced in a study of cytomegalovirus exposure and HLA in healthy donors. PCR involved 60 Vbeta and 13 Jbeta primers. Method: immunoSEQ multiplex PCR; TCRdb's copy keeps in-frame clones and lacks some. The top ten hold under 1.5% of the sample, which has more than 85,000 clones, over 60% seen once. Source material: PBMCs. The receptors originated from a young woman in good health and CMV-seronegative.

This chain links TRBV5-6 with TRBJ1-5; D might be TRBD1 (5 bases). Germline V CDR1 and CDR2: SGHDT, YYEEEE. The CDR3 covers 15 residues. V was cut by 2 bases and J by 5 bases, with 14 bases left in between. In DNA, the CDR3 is TGTGCCAGCAGCTTTGCGCAGGGATTCGATCAGCCCCAGCATTTT. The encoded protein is CASSFAQGFDQPQHF.

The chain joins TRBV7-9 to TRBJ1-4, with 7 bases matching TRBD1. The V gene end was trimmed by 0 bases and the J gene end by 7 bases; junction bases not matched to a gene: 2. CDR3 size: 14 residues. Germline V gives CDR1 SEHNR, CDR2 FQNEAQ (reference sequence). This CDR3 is CASSLAGGGEKLFF. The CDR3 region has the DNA TGTGCCAGCAGCTTAGCAGGGGGCGGTGAAAAACTGTTTTTT.

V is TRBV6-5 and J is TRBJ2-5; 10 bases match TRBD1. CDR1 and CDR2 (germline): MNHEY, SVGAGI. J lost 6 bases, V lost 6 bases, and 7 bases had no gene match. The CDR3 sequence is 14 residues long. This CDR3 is CASSRDRGEKTQYF. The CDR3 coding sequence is TGTGCCAGCAGCCGGGACAGGGGCGAGAAGACCCAGTACTTC.

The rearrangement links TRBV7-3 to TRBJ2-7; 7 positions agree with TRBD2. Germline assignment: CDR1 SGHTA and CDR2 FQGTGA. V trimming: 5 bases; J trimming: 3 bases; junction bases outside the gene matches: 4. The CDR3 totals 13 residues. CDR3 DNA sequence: TGTGCCAGCAGCCTAGGGACTAACTACGAGCAGTACTTC. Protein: CASSLGTNYEQYF. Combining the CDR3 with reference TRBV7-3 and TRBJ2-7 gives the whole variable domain GAGVSQTPSNKVTEKGKYVELRCDPISGHTALYWYRQSLGQGPEFLIYFQGTGAADDSGLPNDRFFAVRPEGSVSTLKIQRTERGDSAVYLCASSLGTNYEQYFGPGTRLTVT.

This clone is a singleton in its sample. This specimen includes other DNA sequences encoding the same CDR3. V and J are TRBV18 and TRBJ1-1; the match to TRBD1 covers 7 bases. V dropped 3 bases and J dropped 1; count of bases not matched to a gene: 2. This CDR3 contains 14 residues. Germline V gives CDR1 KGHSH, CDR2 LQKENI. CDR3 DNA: TGTGCCAGCTCACCCGACAGGGCGAACACTGAAGCTTTCTTT. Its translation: CASSPDRANTEAFF.

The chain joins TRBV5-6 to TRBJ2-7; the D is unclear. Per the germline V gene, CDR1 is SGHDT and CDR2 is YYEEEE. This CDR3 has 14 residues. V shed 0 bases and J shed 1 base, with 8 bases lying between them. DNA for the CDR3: TGTGCCAGCAGCTTGGTTACTGGTTCCTACGAGCAGTACTTC. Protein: CASSLVTGSYEQYF.

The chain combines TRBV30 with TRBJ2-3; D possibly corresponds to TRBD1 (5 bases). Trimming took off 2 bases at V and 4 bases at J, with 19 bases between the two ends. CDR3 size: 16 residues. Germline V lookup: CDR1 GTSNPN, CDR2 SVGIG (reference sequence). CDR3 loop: CAWSSGRVSVSDTQYF. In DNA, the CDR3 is TGTGCCTGGAGTTCGGGCAGGGTATCTGTGTCAGATACGCAGTATTTT.